The source of this T cell receptor (beta chain) is a study of T cell responses to AZD1222 COVID-19 vaccine. The assay was immunoSEQ multiplex PCR, and TCRdb's table has in-frame clones only and misses some. The sample has approximately 190,000 clones, more than 75% seen once. V lost 3 bases, J lost 5 bases, and 14 bases lay in between. Looked up from germline, CDR1 is KGHSH and CDR2 is LQKENI. The CDR3 is made up of 15 amino acids. The rearrangement uses TRBV18 and TRBJ2-1; D may be TRBD2 (6 bases). The source of this sequence is an adult in good health. The specimen comprised peripheral blood, sampled on day 0 of AZD1222 vaccination. CDR3 amino acids: CASSPIWGGNNEQFF. DNA for the CDR3: TGTGCCAGCTCACCTATCTGGGGCGGGAACAATGAGCAGTTCTTC.